The clone carrying this T cell receptor (beta chain) was counted ten times or more. Its matching antigen is unknown. Compared with germline, one end of the junction differs, possibly owing to a read error. Stable Graves' hyperthyroidism meant no ophthalmopathy progression within 18 months. The data were obtained in a study of T cells in Graves' hyperthyroidism and ophthalmopathy. Study-wide results and limits: Blood also showed most of the thyroid clonotypes that were expanded above 0.001.

What was amplified from RNA transcripts were TCR beta CDR3 regions. The TCR CDR3 was amplified in a first-round RT-PCR using the HTBI primer set. TCRdb itself ran the multiplex PCR reads through MiXCR, one entry per CDR3 protein. The sample has around 760,000 distinct CDR3 sequences, roughly 32% seen once. This receptor was obtained from a woman between 35 and 50 years old with Graves' hyperthyroidism. Sequencing used blood.

The CDR3 reads CASSRQGNHGYTF. As DNA, the CDR3 is TGTGCCAGCAGTCGACAGGGTAACCATGGCTACACCTTC. The chain has TRBV2 and TRBJ1-2, with 7 bases that match TRBD1. Germline V lookup: CDR1 SNHLY, CDR2 FYNNEI. The CDR3 sequence is 13 residues long.